The clone carrying this T cell receptor (beta chain) appeared many times. The target antigen is unknown. The data derive from a study of T cells in Graves' hyperthyroidism and ophthalmopathy. Whole-study findings and limits: Expanded thyroid clonotypes (above 0.001) were mostly also found in blood.

V dropped 3 bases and J dropped 5 bases, with 9 bases sitting between them. CDR1 is SGHTA, CDR2 FQGNSA, per germline. The CDR3 is 13 residues long. Amplified TCR beta CDR3 regions derived from RNA transcripts. Researchers ran a first-round RT-PCR on the TCR CDR3 using the HTBI primer set. TCRdb fed the multiplex PCR reads into MiXCR, producing one record per CDR3 protein. The sample carries hundreds of thousands of distinct CDR3 sequences, about 14% recorded once. About 10 ml fresh peripheral blood yielded the PBMCs. This chain joins TRBV7-2 and TRBJ2-3, with a weak D call TRBD2 (5 bases). The receptor was isolated from a woman aged 50 to 60 with Graves' ophthalmopathy. Input material: blood. DNA for the CDR3: TGTGCCAGCAGCTTCGGACTGGGAGATACGCAGTATTTT. It specifies CASSFGLGDTQYF. The entire variable domain, with the rest obtained from reference TRBV7-2 and TRBJ2-3, is as follows: GAGVSQSPSNKVTEKGKDVELRCDPISGHTALYWYRQSLGQGLEFLIYFQGNSAPDKSGLPSDRFSAERTGGSVSTLTIQRTQQEDSAVYLCASSFGLGDTQYFGPGTRLTVL.